One and the same sample provided the 19 T cell receptor beta chains below, sequenced in a study of beta chain features in type 1 diabetes. Whole-study findings and limits: Type 1 diabetes patients had moderately but significantly shorter TCRB CDR3s in all four CD4+ subsets.

These receptors are not linked to any known antigen. Reverse transcription of all isolated RNA meant that expressed TCRB transcripts were sequenced. Profiling relied on immunoSEQ multiplex PCR, and the TCRdb table lists in-frame clones only, not all of them. The table has nearly 700,000 clones, around an eighth seen once. Sequenced: naive CD4+ T cells from blood. The receptors come from a man aged 18-30 years with type 1 diabetes.

The chain uses TRBV7-2 and TRBJ1-5, with D uncertain. V lost 2 bases and J lost 3, with 8 bases in between. CDR3 length: 14 amino acids. Germline values: CDR1 SGHTA, CDR2 FQGNSA. CDR3 amino acids: CASSLRANNQPQHF. The CDR3 bases are TGTGCCAGCAGCTTACGGGCGAACAATCAGCCCCAGCATTTT.

In DNA, the CDR3 is TGTGCCAGCAGCTTACAGGGGGAGGCTTGGGGACACACCATATATTTT. It yields the protein CASSLQGEAWGHTIYF. The chain joins TRBV7-2 to TRBJ1-3; the match to TRBD1 covers 7 bases. The trim removed 2 bases at V and 8 bases at J, leaving 12 bases unmatched. This CDR3 has 16 amino acids. Germline V gives CDR1 SGHTA, CDR2 FQGNSA.

The chain links TRBV10-3 to TRBJ2-1; 13 nucleotides align to TRBD2. Germline V lookup: CDR1 ENHRY, CDR2 SYGVKD. The CDR3 extends over 14 amino acids. Trimming at V came to 5 bases and at J to 10 bases, leaving 5 bases not matched to a gene. CDR3 sequence reads: CAISSGLAGDEQFF. In DNA form, the CDR3 reads TGTGCCATCAGTTCCGGACTAGCGGGGGACGAGCAGTTCTTC.

This clone was seen at least ten times. The genes are TRBV2 and TRBJ2-1; 7 nucleotides line up with TRBD2. The CDR3 is made up of 13 amino acids. With 6 bases clipped from V and 4 bases from J, the junction kept 3 bases outside the gene matches. In germline, CDR1 is SNHLY, CDR2 FYNNEI. CDR3 DNA: TGTGCCAGCAGGTTCGGGGGGTACAATGAGCAGTTCTTC. Residues: CASRFGGYNEQFF.

This clone occurred a few times. The rearrangement links TRBV27 to TRBJ2-3; 9 nucleotides align to TRBD2. Germline V gene lookup returns CDR1 MNHEY and CDR2 SMNVEV (reference sequence). This CDR3 contains 14 residues. Trimming removed 6 bases from V and 3 bases from J; junction bases left unmatched: 4. This chain's CDR3 is CASRRGGGTDTQYF. CDR3 coding DNA: TGTGCCAGCAGGCGGGGGGGAGGAACAGATACGCAGTATTTT.

This clone was counted a few times. The V call is TRBV14, the J call TRBJ1-2, with a weak D call TRBD1 (6 bases). The germline CDR1 and CDR2 sequences are SGHDN and FVKESK. Trimming removed 4 bases at V and 2 bases at J, with 11 bases between. The length of the CDR3 is 14 residues. For the CDR3, the DNA is TGTGCCAGCAGCCCTCCGGACAGAAACTATGGCTACACCTTC. This sequence encodes CASSPPDRNYGYTF.

The V and J genes are TRBV6-6 and TRBJ2-5, with a possible D match to TRBD2 (5 bases). The V gene's germline CDR1 is MNHNY and CDR2 SVGAGI (reference sequence). The CDR3 spans 16 residues. The V end was cut by 4 bases, the J end by 5 bases, with 20 bases between. The CDR3 nucleotides read TGTGCCAGCAGTTCGGCAAGTCTACTCCCGGGGGAGACCCAGTACTTC. Its protein is CASSSASLLPGETQYF.

This clone was detected only a few times. The rearrangement uses TRBV4-2 and TRBJ2-2; D is possibly TRBD1 (6 bases). The CDR3 contains 14 residues. CDR1 is LGHNA, CDR2 YNFKEQ, per germline. V lost 3 bases and J 5 bases, leaving 10 bases between the germline ends. In nucleotides, the CDR3 is TGTGCCAGCAGCCAGACAGGACGAACCGGGGAGCTGTTTTTT. It translates to CASSQTGRTGELFF.

In this sample, this clone turned up a few times. The chain has TRBV7-7 and TRBJ2-5, with TRBD1 matching 7 bases. From germline, CDR1 is SSHAT and CDR2 FNYEAQ (reference sequence). The junction had 2 bases not matched to a gene; V was cut back by 5 bases and J by 2 bases. The CDR3 loop spans 13 amino acids. The CDR3 region is CASSRGQQETQYF. As DNA, the CDR3 is TGTGCCAGCAGCCGGGGACAGCAAGAGACCCAGTACTTC.

A few counts support this clone. This sequence joins TRBV7-2 and TRBJ2-1; D is unclear. CDR1 SGHTA and CDR2 FQGNSA come from the germline V gene. This CDR3 region has 16 residues. Trimming left V 0 bases short and J 3 bases short, with 12 bases between. CDR3 sequence reads: CASSLAVTTYYNEQFF. DNA for the CDR3: TGTGCCAGCAGCTTAGCGGTGACCACATACTACAATGAGCAGTTCTTC.

In this sample, this clone turned up a few times. The V and J genes are TRBV4-1 and TRBJ1-3; D possibly corresponds to TRBD1 (6 bases). The CDR3 consists of 15 residues. V was trimmed by 0 bases and J by 3 bases, leaving 9 bases between them. The germline gives CDR1 MGHRA, CDR2 YSYEKL. The CDR3 sequence is CASSQEGRGGNTIYF. The CDR3 DNA follows: TGCGCCAGCAGCCAAGAAGGCAGGGGTGGAAACACCATATATTTT.

The J gene is TRBJ2-1, the V gene TRBV19; D gene ambiguous. Germline loops: CDR1 LNHDA, CDR2 SQIVND (reference sequence). V lost 6 bases to trimming and J lost 6 bases, with 15 bases between them. This CDR3 has 14 amino acids. The CDR3 sequence is CASSRSVGPNEQFF. In DNA, the CDR3 is TGTGCCAGTAGCCGCTCGGTGGGTCCCAATGAGCAGTTCTTC.

The chain recombines TRBV14 with TRBJ2-5, with 8 nucleotides matching TRBD1. The germline V gene encodes CDR1 SGHDN and CDR2 FVKESK. The CDR3 runs 15 residues. J was trimmed by 2 bases and V by 3 bases; bases with no gene match: 5. Here the CDR3 reads CASSQGDRSQETQYF. CDR3 DNA: TGTGCCAGCAGCCAGGGGGACAGGAGTCAAGAGACCCAGTACTTC. Full variable domain (rest looked up from reference TRBV14 and TRBJ2-5): EAGVTQFPSHSVIEKGQTVTLRCDPISGHDNLYWYRRVMGKEIKFLLHFVKESKQDESGMPNNRFLAERTGGTYSTLKVQPAELEDSGVYFCASSQGDRSQETQYFGPGTRLLVL.

This clone was counted between two and nine times. The chain combines TRBV5-1 with TRBJ2-6; D might be TRBD1 (5 bases). Germline-derived CDR1 and CDR2 are SGHRS and YFSETQ. This CDR3 is 16 amino acids long. The V gene lost 4 bases and the J gene lost 1 base, with 12 bases spanning the gap. The CDR3 loop reads CASSQGAPSGANVLTF. The CDR3 coding sequence is TGCGCCAGCAGCCAGGGCGCCCCATCTGGGGCCAACGTCCTGACTTTC.

This clone has only a few counts. The chain joins TRBV10-3 to TRBJ2-1; 7 positions match TRBD1. Looked up from germline, CDR1 is ENHRY and CDR2 is SYGVKD. There are 15 residues in the CDR3. J gave up 4 bases and V 0 bases, and 3 bases lay outside the gene matches. The DNA for the CDR3 is TGTGCCATCAGTGAGTCGAGGGACAGTTACAATGAGCAGTTCTTC. Translating it yields CAISESRDSYNEQFF.

This clone was seen a few times. The V and J genes are TRBV4-1 and TRBJ1-4; TRBD1 agrees at 9 bases. The CDR3 loop spans 18 amino acids. Germline values: CDR1 MGHRA, CDR2 YSYEKL. Unmatched junction bases numbered 13, after V lost 4 bases and J lost 4 bases. CDR3 sequence: CASSPSPTQGAVNEKLFF. For the CDR3, the DNA is TGCGCCAGCAGCCCCAGCCCTACACAGGGGGCTGTTAATGAAAAACTGTTTTTT.

This clone was seen more than once but under ten times. This chain joins TRBV30 and TRBJ1-2; 9 positions match TRBD1. Trimming removed 5 bases from V and 3 bases from J; junction bases left unmatched: 4. CDR1 is GTSNPN and CDR2 is SVGIG in the germline V gene (reference sequence). This CDR3 has 13 residues. The chain's CDR3 is CAWGRQGDYGYTF. The DNA for the CDR3 is TGTGCCTGGGGTAGACAGGGGGACTATGGCTACACCTTC.

This chain uses TRBV6-5 with TRBJ2-3; D possibly corresponds to TRBD1 (6 bases). The germline V and J ends were trimmed by 0 bases and 5 bases, with 12 bases remaining between them. CDR3 length: 15 residues. CDR1 is MNHEY and CDR2 is SVGAGI in the germline V gene. CDR3 in DNA: TGTGCCAGCAGTTACTCGGGGGCGGTGGTAGATACGCAGTATTTT. This translates into CASSYSGAVVDTQYF.

The rearrangement joins TRBV7-9 to TRBJ1-3, with a weak D call TRBD1 (5 bases). Trimming removed 5 bases from V and 0 bases from J, with 8 bases in between. The CDR3 has 14 amino acids. Germline V lookup: CDR1 SEHNR, CDR2 FQNEAQ (reference sequence). The CDR3 here is CASSRDGSGNTIYF. CDR3 bases: TGTGCCAGCAGCCGGGACGGCTCTGGAAACACCATATATTTT.